This T cell receptor (beta chain) was captured in a study of technical replicates of blood from a few donors. Measured with immunoSEQ multiplex PCR; TCRdb has only the in-frame clones, and not every one. Seen here are around 76,000 clones, 98% observed once, and the top ten hold approximately 0.2%. Germline CDR1 GTSNPN, CDR2 SVGIG (reference sequence). This CDR3 has 13 amino acids. J was trimmed by 1 base and V by 8 bases; bases with no gene match: 5. The chain recombines TRBV30 with TRBJ2-3, with 8 positions matching TRBD1. The sample comprised T cells isolated from PBMCs. The receptor was isolated from a human donor in good health. CDR3 bases: TGTGCCGGGATGACAGGGGGCACAGATACGCAGTATTTT. It encodes CAGMTGGTDTQYF.